These T cell receptor beta chains were read from a single sample in a study of vaccination and CD4 T cells after COVID-19. TCRdb used MiXCR to reprocess the PCR reads, holding one entry per CDR3 protein. The table records 7,200 or so distinct CDR3 sequences, roughly 50% of them present only once. No cognate antigen is known for these TCRs. What was sequenced was CD4+ T cells from blood, cultured in vitro. Receptors originate from a human donor in good health. CDR3s include the opening cysteine and the closing phenylalanine or tryptophan. The order of the fields is J gene, V gene, D gene, clone size, CDR3 length, CDR3 DNA, CDR3 protein. The D gene is left open where the match is weak. Clone size appears in some rows only: once, few, many, or a class for an expanded clone.

J: TRBJ2-2
V: TRBV14
D: NA
size: NA
length: 17
DNA: TGTGCCAGCAGCCCAGGACGTCGTCCTAGCGTGACCGGGGAGCTGTTTTTT
CDR3: CASSPGRRPSVTGELFF

J: TRBJ1-1
V: TRBV27
D: NA
size: few
length: 16
DNA: TGTGCCAGCAGTCCACGTGGAATGGGGTTGAACACTGAAGCTTTCTTT
CDR3: CASSPRGMGLNTEAFF

J: TRBJ2-7
V: TRBV20-1
D: NA
size: NA
length: 15
DNA: TGCAGTGCTAGAATGGGCCTCCAAAGCTCCTACGAGCAGTACTTC
CDR3: CSARMGLQSSYEQYF

J: TRBJ1-5
V: TRBV20-1
D: NA
size: few
length: 12
DNA: TGCAGTGCTGGGGACCGCAATCAGCCCCAGCATTTT
CDR3: CSAGDRNQPQHF

J: TRBJ2-3
V: TRBV20-1
D: NA
size: NA
length: 12
DNA: TGCAGTGCTCGGGGGGCTCCAGATACGCAGTATTTT
CDR3: CSARGAPDTQYF

J: TRBJ2-5
V: TRBV10-1
D: TRBD2
size: once
length: 16
DNA: TGCGCCAGCAGTGAGGTGGCCGCGGGGGGCTATGAGACCCAGTACTTC
CDR3: CASSEVAAGGYETQYF

J: TRBJ2-7
V: TRBV7-8
D: TRBD2
size: large
length: 15
DNA: TGTGCCAGCAGCATACTACTAGCGGGAGTCTACGAGCAGTACTTC
CDR3: CASSILLAGVYEQYF

J: TRBJ1-1
V: TRBV19
D: TRBD1
size: NA
length: 14
DNA: TGTGCCAGTAGTGCTACAGGGGGGCGCACTGAAGCTTTCTTT
CDR3: CASSATGGRTEAFF

J: TRBJ2-7
V: TRBV12-3/TRBV12-4
D: NA
size: once
length: 13
DNA: TGTGCCAGCATCCCCCCAAATGGCCGCGAGCAGTACTTC
CDR3: CASIPPNGREQYF

J: TRBJ1-6
V: TRBV11-1
D: NA
size: few
length: 13
DNA: TGTGCCAGCAGCTTAAGTTCCGGTTCACCCCTCCACTTT
CDR3: CASSLSSGSPLHF

J: TRBJ2-1
V: TRBV5-1
D: TRBD2
size: NA
length: 14
DNA: TGCGCCAGCAGCTCGGGACTAGTGAACAATGAGCAGTTCTTC
CDR3: CASSSGLVNNEQFF

J: TRBJ2-7
V: TRBV7-8
D: TRBD2
size: few
length: 17
DNA: TGTGCCAGCAGTCCACCCATTCGGACTAGCTCAATCGGCGAGCAGTACTTC
CDR3: CASSPPIRTSSIGEQYF

J: TRBJ2-2
V: TRBV10-3
D: TRBD1
size: NA
length: 14
DNA: TGTGCCATCAGTGAGGACAGGGTTTCCGGGGAGCTGTTTTTT
CDR3: CAISEDRVSGELFF

J: TRBJ2-7
V: TRBV7-2
D: TRBD2
size: NA
length: 15
DNA: TGTGCCAGCAGCCTAGCGGGGGGTAGCTCCTACGAGCAGTACTTC
CDR3: CASSLAGGSSYEQYF

J: TRBJ2-5
V: TRBV12-3/TRBV12-4
D: NA
size: NA
length: 16
DNA: TGTGCCAGCAGTGTGCAGATAGGACAAGTCCAAGAGACCCAGTACTTC
CDR3: CASSVQIGQVQETQYF

J: TRBJ2-2
V: TRBV7-9
D: TRBD2
size: few
length: 15
DNA: TGTGCCAGCAGCTATGGCGGGGGGACCACCGGGGAGCTGTTTTTT
CDR3: CASSYGGGTTGELFF

J: TRBJ1-1
V: TRBV7-2
D: NA
size: few
length: 14
DNA: TGTGCCAGCAGCTTAGCACAAAGGAACACTGAAGCTTTCTTT
CDR3: CASSLAQRNTEAFF

J: TRBJ2-2
V: TRBV27
D: TRBD1
size: few
length: 14
DNA: TGTGCCGCGACGGACAGGGGGAACACCGGGGAGCTGTTTTTT
CDR3: CAATDRGNTGELFF

J: TRBJ1-2
V: TRBV7-2
D: NA
size: few
length: 11
DNA: TGTGCCAGCAGGTCCGGTCATGGCTACACCTTC
CDR3: CASRSGHGYTF

J: TRBJ1-2
V: TRBV20-1
D: NA
size: NA
length: 13
DNA: TGCAGTGCCCAAGACAGGCTTTGGGGTGGCTACACCTTC
CDR3: CSAQDRLWGGYTF

J: TRBJ1-6
V: TRBV6-1
D: NA
size: few
length: 19
DNA: TGTGCCAGCAGTGAACCCCGGGCACAGGAGAGCTCCTATAATTCACCCCTCCACTTT
CDR3: CASSEPRAQESSYNSPLHF

J: TRBJ1-1
V: TRBV7-9
D: TRBD1
size: NA
length: 17
DNA: TGTGCCAGCAGCTTGGCCCCCGTAGGGGGCACGAACACTGAAGCTTTCTTT
CDR3: CASSLAPVGGTNTEAFF

J: TRBJ2-5
V: TRBV5-1
D: TRBD2
size: NA
length: 18
DNA: TGCGCCAGCAGCCCAACAAAGCTCAGCGGGAGGGTTGGAGAGACCCAGTACTTC
CDR3: CASSPTKLSGRVGETQYF